This T cell receptor beta chain comes out of a study of shared clonotypes between healthy human individuals. There are 14 residues in the CDR3. Germline loops: CDR1 MNHEY, CDR2 SMNVEV (reference sequence). V was trimmed by 3 bases and J by 1 base, leaving 9 bases between them. Clones were sequenced by immunoSEQ multiplex PCR, and TCRdb holds only the in-frame ones, with some missing. The sample lists 2,100,000 or so clones; under 97% were seen once. Of note for this clone: Its matching antigen is unknown. Other DNA sequences in this specimen translate into the identical CDR3.

Study results and caveats: Naive subsets tended to show greater estimated richness than memory subsets. Generation of non-shared clonotypes was less probable than generation of clonotypes shared by all four donors.

The sequence came from a man aged 18 to 29 in good health. Sequenced input: naive CD4+ T cells sorted from blood. Subset described: CD45RA+ positively selected. The chain has TRBV27 and TRBJ1-1; possible D gene TRBD1, 5 bases. The CDR3 DNA reads as TGTGCCAGCAGTTTTCTCCAGGGGAACACTGAAGCTTTCTTT. This gives the protein CASSFLQGNTEAFF.